This T cell receptor (beta chain) was recorded in a study of Ad26.COV2.S vaccination and SARS-CoV-2 variants. The sample holds a few counts of this clone. Its target is not known. General study findings and limits: Measurements of TCR breadth and depth may have given underestimates of the total T cell responses.

Sample treatment: 19 received Ad26.COV2.S at low or high dose, single or two shots; five or six received placebo; per-sample allocation not given. After the first vaccine or placebo injection, samples were drawn on day 63. Immunization relied on an Ad26 vector, which expressed Wuhan-strain SARS-CoV-2 spike. The table came from immunoSEQ multiplex PCR; TCRdb's copy has only in-frame clones and leaves some out. The sample includes roughly 380,000 clones, roughly 87% of them seen just once. Trimming took off 0 bases at V and 9 bases at J, with 6 bases between the two ends. The CDR3 runs 12 residues. CDR1 and CDR2 from the germline V gene are LGHNA and YSLEER.

The receptor's source is a person aged 18-65 years who received the Ad26.COV2.S COVID-19 vaccine or a placebo. This chain connects TRBV4-3 to TRBJ2-1; D is undetermined. The starting material was peripheral blood, obtained in a trial of Ad26.COV2.S vaccine versus placebo. This CDR3 is CASSQDFREQFF. CDR3 coding DNA: TGCGCCAGCAGCCAAGATTTCCGTGAGCAGTTCTTC.